Following are 17 T cell receptor beta chains from one sample sequenced in a study of neoadjuvant nivolumab and ipilimumab in lung cancer. Measured with immunoSEQ multiplex PCR; TCRdb has only the in-frame clones, and not every one. The sample gives roughly 13,000 clones, approximately 94% of which show up once; about 2.5% is in the top ten. Specimen: peripheral blood, collected after neoadjuvant nivolumab, alone or with ipilimumab, at or shortly before surgery. Receptors were obtained from an adult with non-small cell lung cancer.

A single count supports this clone. The chain joins TRBV5-6 to TRBJ1-1, with 9 bases fitting TRBD1. CDR3 length: 14 amino acids. Germline CDR1 is SGHDT and CDR2 is YYEEEE. V dropped 4 bases and J dropped 4; count of bases not matched to a gene: 5. This chain's CDR3 is CASSDRGTLTEAFF. The CDR3 coding sequence is TGTGCCAGCAGCGACAGGGGGACCCTCACTGAAGCTTTCTTT.

This rearrangement joins TRBV10-3 to TRBJ2-7; 8 nucleotides match TRBD2. CDR1 and CDR2 from the germline V gene are ENHRY and SYGVKD. CDR3 length equals 14 residues. J lost 4 bases, V lost 10 bases, and 12 bases had no gene match. CDR3 protein: CATRGGPRSYEQYF. The CDR3, as DNA: TGTGCCACTCGGGGGGGCCCTAGGTCGTACGAGCAGTACTTC.

The chain is built from TRBV13 and TRBJ2-5; D remains ambiguous. V shed 3 bases and J shed 5 bases, with 13 bases lying between them. Germline lookup yields CDR1 PRHDT and CDR2 FYEKMQ (reference sequence). The CDR3 totals 14 residues. CDR3 loop: CASSFYQEAETQYF. CDR3 sequence (DNA): TGTGCCAGCAGCTTTTATCAAGAAGCGGAGACCCAGTACTTC.

The rearrangement links TRBV6-1 to TRBJ1-2, with no clear D. Trimming stripped 8 bases from V and 0 bases from J, with 10 bases between. From germline, CDR1 is MNHNS and CDR2 SASEGT. The CDR3 contains 13 residues. In DNA form, the CDR3 reads TGTGCCAGCCATCTCGCGGCTAACTATGGCTACACCTTC. Translated: CASHLAANYGYTF.

The chain's CDR3 is CASSLLGGRAWETQYF. The CDR3 bases are TGTGCCAGCAGCTTGTTGGGCGGGAGGGCCTGGGAGACCCAGTACTTC. The gene calls are TRBV5-6 and TRBJ2-5, with 9 bases aligning to TRBD2. This CDR3 contains 16 residues. The V gene's germline CDR1 is SGHDT and CDR2 YYEEEE. The V and J ends lost 1 base and 5 bases, in that order; junction bases with no gene match: 9.

This clone was observed a single time. This chain links TRBV19 with TRBJ2-1; tentative D call: TRBD2 (5 bases). Trimming shortened V by 5 bases and J by 0 bases, and 11 bases separated the two germline ends. Germline V lookup: CDR1 LNHDA, CDR2 SQIVND (reference sequence). The CDR3 loop spans 15 amino acids. DNA for the CDR3: TGTGCCAGTAGTCTGGACTTAATCTCCTACAATGAGCAGTTCTTC. Translated: CASSLDLISYNEQFF.

The V call is TRBV5-5, the J call TRBJ1-4, with D uncertain. Germline values: CDR1 SGHKS, CDR2 YYEKEE (reference sequence). The CDR3 runs 15 residues. V was shortened by 3 bases and J by 4 bases, with 13 bases between the two germline ends. The DNA for the CDR3 is TGTGCCAGCAGCTCTAAGTGGGCAGTTAATGAAAAACTGTTTTTT. This codes for CASSSKWAVNEKLFF. Using reference TRBV5-5 and TRBJ1-4 for the parts outside the CDR3, the full variable domain is DAGVTQSPTHLIKTRGQQVTLRCSPISGHKSVSWYQQVLGQGPQFIFQYYEKEERGRGNFPDRFSARQFPNYSSELNVNALLLGDSALYLCASSSKWAVNEKLFFGSGTQLSVL.

This clone appeared once. The chain employs TRBV5-1 and TRBJ2-7; 8 bases are a match to TRBD1. The CDR3 is 15 amino acids. V was pared by 1 base and J by 3 bases, with 6 bases of the junction left unmatched. CDR1 is SGHRS and CDR2 is YFSETQ in the germline V gene. The CDR3 spells CASSLTGGLGYEQYF. The CDR3 coding sequence is TGCGCCAGCAGCTTGACAGGGGGTCTGGGCTACGAGCAGTACTTC.

This clone was counted between two and nine times. The V call is TRBV7-9, the J call TRBJ2-1, with 12 positions matching TRBD2. Germline V gives CDR1 SEHNR, CDR2 FQNEAQ (reference sequence). V gave up 7 bases and J gave up 0 bases; unmatched junction bases: 10. The CDR3 covers 18 residues. The chain's CDR3 is CASTPRTSGTSSYNEQFF. The CDR3, as DNA: TGTGCCAGCACCCCAAGGACTAGCGGGACGAGCTCCTACAATGAGCAGTTCTTC.

The rearrangement links TRBV7-2 to TRBJ1-4; D is perhaps TRBD1 (6 bases). This CDR3 region has 15 residues. Germline CDR1 and CDR2: SGHTA and FQGNSA. V dropped 9 bases and J dropped 8 bases, with 22 bases sitting between them. For the CDR3, the DNA is TGTGCCAGTTCCCACGGGGCACCTCAGGGGGAAAAACTGTTTTTT. It translates to CASSHGAPQGEKLFF.

V and J are TRBV6-1 and TRBJ1-5, with 10 bases that match TRBD1. The V gene's germline CDR1 is MNHNS and CDR2 SASEGT. CDR3 length: 15 residues. With V trimmed by 7 bases and J by 6 bases, 9 bases remained unmatched. The CDR3 DNA follows: TGTGCCAGCATAACCGGGACAGGGGCGGCTCAGCCCCAGCATTTT. Translation gives CASITGTGAAQPQHF.

This chain uses TRBV30 with TRBJ1-2, with D hard to call. The germline gives CDR1 GTSNPN, CDR2 SVGIG (reference sequence). The V gene lost 2 bases and the J gene lost 8 bases, with 15 bases spanning the gap. The CDR3 length is 13 residues. The CDR3 DNA reads as TGTGCCTGGAGTTCCGAGAGGTCCGGAGGCTACACCTTC. Amino acid sequence: CAWSSERSGGYTF.

The rearrangement joins TRBV5-1 to TRBJ2-3, with TRBD2 matching over 15 bases. The CDR3 has 16 residues. V lost 4 bases and J lost 5; bases outside the gene matches: 5. Per germline, CDR1 SGHRS and CDR2 YFSETQ. CDR3 coding DNA: TGCGCCAGCAGCATGGGACTAGCGGGAGGCCTAGATACGCAGTATTTT. The encoded protein is CASSMGLAGGLDTQYF.

The genes are TRBV6-4 and TRBJ2-3, with a tentative D call TRBD1 (7 bases). In germline, CDR1 is MRHNA, CDR2 SNTAGT. The CDR3 length is 15 residues. V gave up 4 bases and J gave up 0 bases, with 11 bases separating them. CDR3: CASSGGDRSTDTQYF. The CDR3 bases are TGTGCCAGCAGTGGGGGGGACAGAAGCACAGATACGCAGTATTTT.

The J gene is TRBJ2-5, the V gene TRBV7-3; weak D call: TRBD1 (6 bases). The CDR3 is 15 amino acids. V was pared by 5 bases and J by 5 bases, with 18 bases between. Per the germline V gene, CDR1 is SGHTA and CDR2 is FQGTGA. The CDR3 loop is CASSPRATGPETQYF. In DNA, the CDR3 is TGTGCCAGCAGCCCTCGCGCCACAGGGCCGGAGACCCAGTACTTC.

The rearrangement links TRBV2 to TRBJ2-1; D gene uncertain. The CDR3 length is 15 residues. V was shortened by 2 bases and J by 0 bases, with 8 bases between the two germline ends. Germline CDR1 reads SNHLY; CDR2 reads FYNNEI. CDR3 nucleotide sequence: TGTGCCAGCAGTGAACGCGAGAGCTCCTACAATGAGCAGTTCTTC. It is translated as CASSERESSYNEQFF.

The chain recombines TRBV25-1 with TRBJ1-1, with 8 positions matching TRBD1. V shed 4 bases and J 4 bases; nucleotides not matched to a gene: 2. There are 13 residues in the CDR3. Germline V gene sequence: CDR1 MGHDK, CDR2 SYGVNS. CDR3 loop: CASSGGTGTEAFF. The CDR3, as DNA: TGTGCCAGCAGTGGGGGGACAGGCACTGAAGCTTTCTTT. The full variable domain, its missing parts supplied by reference TRBV25-1 and TRBJ1-1, is EADIYQTPRYLVIGTGKKITLECSQTMGHDKMYWYQQDPGMELHLIHYSYGVNSTEKGDLSSESTVSRIRTEHFPLTLESARPSHTSQYLCASSGGTGTEAFFGQGTRLTVV.